This TCR beta chain is from a study of T cell responses to AZD1222 COVID-19 vaccine. Study-wide points: Regions left unmutated in variants are reportedly the target of nearly half of spike-specific TCRs. Every sample of the repertoires postdated the peak T cell response. Once two AZD1222 doses were given, Spike-specific TCR breadth and depth went up. Donors were chiefly white British, with a greater number of females, and clonal diversity was perhaps underestimated.

Trimming cost V 1 base and J 2 bases, with 4 bases left between them. Germline CDR1 is SQVTM and CDR2 is ANQGSEA. The CDR3 runs 12 residues. Libraries were prepared by immunoSEQ multiplex PCR; TCRdb keeps only in-frame clonotypes and omits some of them. The table includes about 140,000 clones, more than 85% detected once. As regards this clone: Antigen: not known.

This clonotype originated in an adult in good health. The J gene is TRBJ2-3, the V gene TRBV29-1; D unresolved. The sequences come from peripheral blood, collected on day 0 of AZD1222 vaccination. The CDR3 reads CSVEGNTDTQYF. In nucleotides, the CDR3 is TGCAGCGTTGAAGGGAACACAGATACGCAGTATTTT.